The 16 T cell receptor beta chains in this list originate from one sample, sequenced in a study of T cell repertoires in cytomegalovirus infection. TCRdb redid the calling of the reads with MiXCR, one entry per CDR3 protein. Of about 320,000 distinct CDR3 sequences listed, more than 8% are singletons. The specimen sequenced was PBMCs. All receptors derive from a human donor in good health (CMV status not recorded). Some clones in this sample may be carry-over from other donors' samples.

This clonotype was seen only a few times. The chain is built from TRBV7-2 and TRBJ2-3, with D perhaps assigned TRBD1 or TRBD2 (6 bases each). The V end lost 2 bases, the J end lost 4 bases, and 10 bases lay between the germline ends. Germline V CDR1 and CDR2: SGHTA, FQGNSA. The CDR3 is 14 residues long. This CDR3 is CASSLSGAPDTQYF. The CDR3 DNA follows: TGTGCCAGCAGCTTATCGGGGGCCCCAGATACGCAGTATTTT.

Notes on this clonotype: This may come from a read error, since a much larger clone is one base off. This chain connects TRBV7-2 to TRBJ2-3, with 10 positions matching TRBD2. This CDR3 region has 15 residues. Germline V gene data show CDR1 as SGHTA and CDR2 as FQGNSA. This CDR3 is CACSPGTSGTDTQYF. The CDR3 DNA reads as TGTGCCTGCAGCCCCGGGACTAGCGGCACAGATACGCAGTATTTT. Complete variable domain (other parts from reference TRBV7-2 and TRBJ2-3): GAGVSQSPSNKVTEKGKDVELRCDPISGHTALYWYRQSLGQGLEFLIYFQGNSAPDKSGLPSDRFSAERTGGSVSTLTIQRTQQEDSAVYLCACSPGTSGTDTQYFGPGTRLTVL.

The table lists this clonotype with a few counts. The genes are TRBV7-9 and TRBJ1-3; TRBD1 aligns across 9 bases. The germline CDR1 and CDR2 sequences are SEHNR and FQNEAQ (reference sequence). This CDR3 has 17 residues. The trim removed 4 bases at V and 0 bases at J, leaving 7 bases unmatched. The CDR3 DNA reads TGTGCCAGCAGCTCGGACAGGGGTCAACGCTCTGGAAACACCATATATTTT. Translating gives CASSSDRGQRSGNTIYF.

A few counts support this clonotype. The chain joins TRBV4-3 to TRBJ2-2; D is undetermined. Per the germline V gene, CDR1 is LGHNA and CDR2 is YSLEER. The CDR3 runs 14 residues. V dropped 1 base and J dropped 3 bases, with 6 bases sitting between them. CDR3 loop: CASSQGAHTGELFF. Here the CDR3 DNA reads TGCGCCAGCAGCCAAGGGGCTCACACCGGGGAGCTGTTTTTT.

The sample holds many counts of this clonotype. The DNA of the CDR3 is TGTGCCAGCAGCTTCGGACAGCGGGATCAGCCCCAGCATTTT. It codes for CASSFGQRDQPQHF. The rearrangement uses TRBV7-6 and TRBJ1-5, with D maybe TRBD1 (6 bases). V was shortened by 3 bases and J by 5 bases, with 11 bases between the two germline ends. The CDR3 is made up of 14 amino acids. The germline gives CDR1 SGHVS, CDR2 FNYEAQ.

This clonotype was detected a few times. The gene calls are TRBV27 and TRBJ1-6; no clear D. V was cut by 3 bases and J by 13 bases, with 13 bases left in between. This CDR3 spans 13 amino acids. From germline, CDR1 is MNHEY and CDR2 SMNVEV (reference sequence). The chain's CDR3 is CASSFSPLNPLHF. CDR3 coding DNA: TGTGCCAGCAGTTTTAGCCCCCTCAATCCCCTCCACTTT.

This clonotype has just a few counts. This sequence joins TRBV9 and TRBJ2-5; TRBD2 is a possible D gene (6 bases). Germline V gene sequence: CDR1 SGDLS, CDR2 YYNGEE. Trimming removed 5 bases at V and 5 bases at J, with 22 bases between. The CDR3 is made up of 16 amino acids. Here the CDR3 DNA reads TGTGCCAGCAGTTCATGGGGGACTTCTCGTGATGAGACCCAGTACTTC. Its protein is CASSSWGTSRDETQYF.

The rearrangement uses TRBV5-1 and TRBJ2-1; 9 positions match TRBD2. V was pared by 2 bases and J by 11 bases, with 11 bases of the junction left unmatched. Germline V gene lookup returns CDR1 SGHRS and CDR2 YFSETQ. The CDR3 extends over 15 amino acids. The CDR3 reads CASSFLAGRGDQQFF. The DNA of the CDR3 is TGCGCCAGCAGCTTTCTAGCGGGGCGAGGGGATCAGCAGTTCTTC.

This clonotype was seen repeatedly, ten times or more. The rearrangement joins TRBV4-2 to TRBJ2-1; D is perhaps TRBD2 (7 bases). Germline loops: CDR1 LGHNA, CDR2 YNFKEQ. Trimming cost V 0 bases and J 6 bases, with 18 bases left between them. The CDR3 sequence is 17 residues long. CDR3 DNA sequence: TGTGCCAGCAGCCAAGATATTACGGGGGGCCTACTCAATGAGCAGTTCTTC. This translates into CASSQDITGGLLNEQFF.

A word on this clonotype: Compared with germline, one end of the junction differs, possibly owing to a read error. The chain employs TRBV24-1 and TRBJ2-3, with 9 bases that match TRBD2. Germline V CDR1 and CDR2: KGHDR, SFDVKD. This CDR3 is built from 16 residues. CDR3 sequence reads: CATSDLSTSGTNTQYF. The CDR3 DNA sequence: TGTGCCACCAGTGATTTATCGACTAGCGGCACAAATACGCAGTATTTT.

This clonotype was picked up many times. This sequence joins TRBV7-2 and TRBJ2-1; TRBD1 aligns across 7 bases. CDR3 size: 15 residues. Germline CDR1 and CDR2: SGHTA and FQGNSA. J gave up 6 bases and V 3 bases, and 8 bases lay outside the gene matches. The CDR3 nucleotides read TGTGCCAGCAGCTTGGGACAGTGGGCAGGCAATGAGCAGTTCTTC. This codes for CASSLGQWAGNEQFF.

This clonotype was recorded at least ten times. V gene TRBV24-1 combines with J gene TRBJ2-3; 13 nucleotides match TRBD2. This CDR3 region has 17 residues. Germline trimming cut 4 bases from V and 0 bases from J; bases unmatched to any gene: 3. Germline V CDR1 and CDR2: KGHDR, SFDVKD. CDR3 sequence reads: CATSERTSGRSTDTQYF. CDR3 DNA: TGTGCCACCAGTGAAAGGACTAGCGGGAGAAGCACAGATACGCAGTATTTT.

This clonotype came up a few times. The rearrangement joins TRBV20-1 to TRBJ1-6, with TRBD1 matching 8 bases. Germline CDR1 is DFQATT and CDR2 is SNEGSKA (reference sequence). The CDR3 has 16 residues. With V trimmed by 2 bases and J by 7 bases, 10 bases remained unmatched. The CDR3 reads CSARLQGVPLNSPLHF. CDR3 bases: TGCAGTGCTAGACTACAGGGGGTCCCCCTCAATTCACCCCTCCACTTT.

The chain uses TRBV6-2 or TRBV6-3 and TRBJ1-1; a weak D match, TRBD1 (6 bases). This CDR3 comprises 13 residues. Germline-derived CDR1 and CDR2 are MNHEY and SVGEGT. With 5 bases removed from V and 10 bases from J, the gap between germline ends came to 17 bases. The CDR3 region has the DNA TGTGCCAGCAGTCCCGGGGGGCTTGGGCGAGCTTTCTTT. Amino acid sequence: CASSPGGLGRAFF.

This clonotype showed up many times. The CDR3 nucleotides read TGTGCCAGCAGCTTAACAGCGGGGGGCACAGATACGCAGTATTTT. Protein: CASSLTAGGTDTQYF. This chain connects TRBV7-2 to TRBJ2-3, with 8 bases identical to TRBD2. The CDR3 length is 15 residues. The germline V gene has CDR1 SGHTA and CDR2 FQGNSA. Trimming removed 2 bases from V and 1 base from J; junction bases left unmatched: 2.

Many counts were recorded for this clonotype. V gene TRBV7-9 combines with J gene TRBJ1-2; perhaps TRBD1 as D (6 bases). Germline CDR1 and CDR2: SEHNR and FQNEAQ (reference sequence). The CDR3 spans 16 residues. Trimming cost V 4 bases and J 3 bases, with 18 bases left between them. The CDR3 protein is CASSSGAVQPYYGYTF. The CDR3 DNA is TGTGCCAGCAGCTCAGGGGCAGTTCAACCTTACTATGGCTACACCTTC.